Described below is a single T cell receptor beta chain sequence and its context. Its binding antigen is unknown. No per-base quality is available; no much larger clone lies one base away. This sample is drawn from a study of blood T cell repertoires in COVID-19 (dated by TCRdb to the early 2020s). Notes on the research overall: Collaborator samples came from the United States, Italy and Spain and covered acute and convalescent phases of COVID-19. HLA class I and class II types, where available, came from metadata supplied by the sample provider rather than from assay-based typing. Deeply sampled blood TCRbeta repertoires from subjects exposed to, actively infected with, or recovered from COVID-19 were included in the dataset. The material from the prospective study consisted of cDNA or gDNA derived from T cells, B-cell-depleted T cells, or PBMCs. The repertoires were made available in a free public database intended to serve as a resource for research on the immune response to SARS-CoV-2. Sample metadata almost always included a de-identified subject ID, COVID-19 status, age in years and sex. The samples were drawn from the first 160 participants of the ongoing ImmuneRACE study and from 1,254 subjects provided by 6 global collaborators. Points the paper makes about the study in general: The amount of clinical and demographic metadata varied by source and participant and was provided uncurated.

Per the germline V gene (reference sequence), LNHDA is the CDR1 and SQIVND is the CDR2. From cysteine to phenylalanine, the CDR3 is 13 amino acids long. The DNA shown is the 39-base CDR3, in frame from base 1. V lost 4 bases and J lost 2 bases, and the count of bases not matched to a germline gene is 2. Enrolling through a virtual design, the prospective study's participants ranged in age from roughly 18 to 100 years and lived across some 22 United States geographic areas. To assign participants to cohorts, the prospective study relied on clinical history that participants themselves reported in a screening survey and a study questionnaire. Recovered participants in ImmuneRACE Cohort 3 were defined as having two consecutive negative NP/OP PCR tests, clearance from a healthcare professional, or resolution of symptoms. In the prospective study, mobile phlebotomists collected whole blood, serum and a nasopharyngeal or oropharyngeal swab from each participant. Participants in the prospective study had the option to provide additional blood draws and questionnaires over a roughly two-month period. Prospective study blood samples were shipped either frozen or at room temperature before DNA extraction.

TCRbeta CDR3 regions were amplified from genomic DNA using the immunoSEQ Assay, a bias-controlled multiplex PCR. The original pipeline was this. The number of nucleated cells in each sample was estimated from the amplification of reference gene primers within the assay. To quantify the absolute abundance of each unique TCRbeta CDR3 rearrangement, sequence reads were collapsed and filtered. For each sample, productive Simpson clonality was calculated as the square root of Simpson's diversity index over productive rearrangements. The source is immuneACCESS, and TCRdb retained only in-frame sequences with V and J called. Part of the clones is not carried over; for the studies checked, unresolved V genes explain less than half of this, and the remainder is unexplained. V and J calls and clone size are those listed in that table; D and trimming were worked out from the DNA. This sample is represented by about 300,000 clones; 86% of them were singletons. The top ten clonotypes cover 3.5% to 5% of the sample.

This sequence was found in a man under 40 who had recovered from COVID-19. The sequenced material came from PBMCs or T cells enriched from blood (not recorded which). The sequence joins TRBV19 to TRBJ2-7, and 7 bases in between align with TRBD2. Here the CDR3 is given as CASSRGLAYEQYF. The DNA reads as follows: TGTGCCAGTAGTAGAGGACTAGCCTACGAGCAGTACTTC.